The entry below gives a single TCR beta chain sequence along with its context. This sample was included in a study of T cells expressing NK-cell markers. Germline V gene lookup returns CDR1 WSHSY and CDR2 SAAADI. The CDR3 consists of 13 residues. Reanalyzing the 5' RACE reads, TCRdb keeps one entry per CDR3 protein, without DNA. Recorded for this sample: more than 250,000 distinct CDR3 sequences. The rearrangement links TRBV10-2 to TRBJ1-5; TCRdb's D call of TRBD1 is untestable without DNA. This receptor was taken from a young man in good health. The material sequenced was blood T cells: a sorted CD56 or NKG2C T cell subset, CD4+ or CD8+ T cells, or bulk PBMC T cells (not recorded which). The CDR3 protein is CASSGQAGQPQHF.